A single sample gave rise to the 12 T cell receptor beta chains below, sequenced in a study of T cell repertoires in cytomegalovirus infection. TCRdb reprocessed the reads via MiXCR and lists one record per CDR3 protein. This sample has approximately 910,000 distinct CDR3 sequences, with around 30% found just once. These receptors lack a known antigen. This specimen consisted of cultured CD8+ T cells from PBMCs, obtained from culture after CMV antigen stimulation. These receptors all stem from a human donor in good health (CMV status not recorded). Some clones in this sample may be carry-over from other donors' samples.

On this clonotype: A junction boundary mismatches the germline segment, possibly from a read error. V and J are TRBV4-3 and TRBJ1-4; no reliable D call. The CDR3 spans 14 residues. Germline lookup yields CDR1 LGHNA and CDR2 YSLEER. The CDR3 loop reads CAGSLRAGPEKLFF. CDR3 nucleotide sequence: TGCGCCGGCAGCCTAAGGGCAGGACCCGAAAAACTGTTTTTT.

This CDR3 is CAISEETQGTIKETQYF. The CDR3 bases are TGTGCCATCAGTGAGGAGACACAGGGTACGATAAAAGAGACCCAGTACTTC. The chain uses TRBV10-3 and TRBJ2-5; perhaps TRBD1 as D (6 bases). The CDR3 runs 17 residues. The germline gives CDR1 ENHRY, CDR2 SYGVKD. Trimming left V 2 bases short and J 3 bases short, with 19 bases between.

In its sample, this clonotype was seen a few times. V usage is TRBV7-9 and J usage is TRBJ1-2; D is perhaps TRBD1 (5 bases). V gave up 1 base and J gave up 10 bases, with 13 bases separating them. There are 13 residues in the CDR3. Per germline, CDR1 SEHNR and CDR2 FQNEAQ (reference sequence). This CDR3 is CASSLVFQGAYTF. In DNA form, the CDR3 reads TGTGCCAGCAGCTTAGTATTTCAGGGTGCCTACACCTTC.

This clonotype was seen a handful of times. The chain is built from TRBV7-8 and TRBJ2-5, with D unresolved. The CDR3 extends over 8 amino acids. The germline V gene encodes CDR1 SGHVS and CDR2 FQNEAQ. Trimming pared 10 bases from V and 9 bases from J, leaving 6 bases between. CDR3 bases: TGTGCCAAGGAGCCCCAGTACTTC. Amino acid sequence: CAKEPQYF.

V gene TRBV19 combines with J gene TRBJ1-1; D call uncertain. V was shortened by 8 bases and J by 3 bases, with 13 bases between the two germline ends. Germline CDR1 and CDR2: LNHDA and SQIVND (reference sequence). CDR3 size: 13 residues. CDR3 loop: CASGQFSDTEAFF. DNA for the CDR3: TGTGCCAGTGGGCAGTTTTCCGACACTGAAGCTTTCTTT. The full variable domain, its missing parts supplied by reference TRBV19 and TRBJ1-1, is DGGITQSPKYLFRKEGQNVTLSCEQNLNHDAMYWYRQDPGQGLRLIYYSQIVNDFQKGDIAEGYSVSREKKESFPLTVTSAQKNPTAFYLCASGQFSDTEAFFGQGTRLTVV.

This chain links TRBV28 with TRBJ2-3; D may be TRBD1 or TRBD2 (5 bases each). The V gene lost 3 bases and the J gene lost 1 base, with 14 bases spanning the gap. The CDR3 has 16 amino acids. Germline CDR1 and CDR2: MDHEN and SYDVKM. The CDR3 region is CASSLLGEAGTDTQYF. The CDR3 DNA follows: TGTGCCAGCAGTTTGTTGGGGGAAGCAGGCACAGATACGCAGTATTTT.

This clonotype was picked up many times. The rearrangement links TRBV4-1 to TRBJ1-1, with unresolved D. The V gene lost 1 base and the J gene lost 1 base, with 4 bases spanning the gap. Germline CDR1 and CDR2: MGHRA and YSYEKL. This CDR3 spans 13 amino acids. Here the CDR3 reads CASSQGENTEAFF. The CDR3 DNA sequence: TGCGCCAGCAGCCAAGGAGAGAACACTGAAGCTTTCTTT.

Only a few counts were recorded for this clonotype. The CDR3 DNA reads as TGTGCCAGCGGGGATAGGACAGTATCGACCGGGGAGCTGTTTTTT. Its translation is CASGDRTVSTGELFF. The chain recombines TRBV12-3 or TRBV12-4 with TRBJ2-2, with D perhaps TRBD1 (6 bases). V shed 8 bases and J shed 5 bases, with 18 bases lying between them. This CDR3 region has 15 residues.

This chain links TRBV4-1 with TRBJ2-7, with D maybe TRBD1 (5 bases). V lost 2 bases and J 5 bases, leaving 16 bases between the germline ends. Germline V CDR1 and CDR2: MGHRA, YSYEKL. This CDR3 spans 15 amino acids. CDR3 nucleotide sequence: TGCGCCAGCAGCCAATTAAGGGGATCCAGCCACGAGCAGTACTTC. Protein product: CASSQLRGSSHEQYF.

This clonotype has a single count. The CDR3 loop is CATNAEGVPYNEQFF. CDR3 coding DNA: TGCGCCACCAACGCGGAGGGGGTCCCCTACAATGAGCAGTTCTTC. The V and J genes are TRBV10-1 and TRBJ2-1; perhaps D is TRBD1 or TRBD2 (6 bases each). The CDR3 has 15 amino acids. Per germline, CDR1 WNHNN and CDR2 SYGVQD (reference sequence). The germline V and J ends were trimmed by 10 bases and 2 bases, with 18 bases remaining between them.

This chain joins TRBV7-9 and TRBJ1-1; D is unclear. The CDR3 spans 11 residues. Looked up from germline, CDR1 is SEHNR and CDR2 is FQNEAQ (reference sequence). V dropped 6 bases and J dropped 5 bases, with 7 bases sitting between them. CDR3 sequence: CASRDATEAFF. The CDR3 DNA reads TGTGCCAGCAGGGATGCTACTGAAGCTTTCTTT.

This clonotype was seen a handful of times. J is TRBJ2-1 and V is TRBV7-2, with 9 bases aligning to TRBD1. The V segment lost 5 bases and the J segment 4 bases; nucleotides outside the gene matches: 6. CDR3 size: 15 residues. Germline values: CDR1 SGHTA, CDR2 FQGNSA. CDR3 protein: CASSTAGTGYNEQFF. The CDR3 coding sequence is TGTGCCAGCAGCACAGCCGGGACAGGGTACAATGAGCAGTTCTTC.